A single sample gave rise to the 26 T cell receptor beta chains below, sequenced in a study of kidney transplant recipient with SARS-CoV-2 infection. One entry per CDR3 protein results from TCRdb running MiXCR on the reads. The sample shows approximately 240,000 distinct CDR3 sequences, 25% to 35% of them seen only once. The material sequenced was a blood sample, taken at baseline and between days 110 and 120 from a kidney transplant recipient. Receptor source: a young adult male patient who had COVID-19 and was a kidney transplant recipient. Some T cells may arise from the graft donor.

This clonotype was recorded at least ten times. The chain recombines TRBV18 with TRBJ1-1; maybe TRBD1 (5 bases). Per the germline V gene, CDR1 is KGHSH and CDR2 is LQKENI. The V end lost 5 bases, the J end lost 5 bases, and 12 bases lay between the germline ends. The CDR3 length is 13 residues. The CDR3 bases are TGTGCCAGCTCAGACAGAACTGGGACTGAAGCTTTCTTT. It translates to CASSDRTGTEAFF.

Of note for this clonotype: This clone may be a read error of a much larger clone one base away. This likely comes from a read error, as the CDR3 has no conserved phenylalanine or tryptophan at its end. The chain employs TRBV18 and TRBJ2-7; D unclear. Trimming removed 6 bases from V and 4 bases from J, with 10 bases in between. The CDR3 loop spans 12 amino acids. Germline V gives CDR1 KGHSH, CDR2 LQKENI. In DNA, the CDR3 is TGTGCCAGCTCGACCACAGAGTACGAGCAGTACCTC. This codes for CASSTTEYEQYL.

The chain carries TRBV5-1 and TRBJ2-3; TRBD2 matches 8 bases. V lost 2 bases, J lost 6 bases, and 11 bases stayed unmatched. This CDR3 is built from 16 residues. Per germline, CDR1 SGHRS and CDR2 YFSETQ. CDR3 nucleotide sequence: TGCGCCAGCAGCTTAGAGGCGGGGGGCCGTACCGATACGCAGTATTTT. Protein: CASSLEAGGRTDTQYF.

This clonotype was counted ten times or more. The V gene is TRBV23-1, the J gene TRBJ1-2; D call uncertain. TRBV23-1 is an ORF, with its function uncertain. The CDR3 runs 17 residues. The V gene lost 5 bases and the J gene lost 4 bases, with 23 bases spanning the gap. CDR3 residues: CASSSITLRRKTYGYTF. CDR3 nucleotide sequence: TGCGCCAGCAGTAGCATCACGCTACGCAGAAAGACCTATGGCTACACCTTC.

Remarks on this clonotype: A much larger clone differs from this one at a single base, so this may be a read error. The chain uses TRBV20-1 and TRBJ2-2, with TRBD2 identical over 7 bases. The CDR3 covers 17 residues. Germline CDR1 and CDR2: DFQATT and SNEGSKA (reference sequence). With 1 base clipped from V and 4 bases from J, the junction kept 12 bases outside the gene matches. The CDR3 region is CSARASIAGRSTGELFF. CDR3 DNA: TGCAGTGCTAGAGCTTCTATAGCGGGCAGGAGCACCGGGGAGCTGTTTTTT.

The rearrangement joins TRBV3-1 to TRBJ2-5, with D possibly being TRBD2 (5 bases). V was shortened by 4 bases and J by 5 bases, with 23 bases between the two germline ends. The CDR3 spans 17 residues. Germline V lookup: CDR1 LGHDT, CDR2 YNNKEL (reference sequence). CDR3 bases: TGTGCCAGCAGCCGAGGGATTTCCATTTCTTTCTCTGAGACCCAGTACTTC. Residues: CASSRGISISFSETQYF.

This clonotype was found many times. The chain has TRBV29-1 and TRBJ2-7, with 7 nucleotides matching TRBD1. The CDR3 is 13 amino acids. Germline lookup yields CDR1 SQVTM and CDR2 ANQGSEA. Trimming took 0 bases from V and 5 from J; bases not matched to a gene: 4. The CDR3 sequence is CSVEENRGDEQYF. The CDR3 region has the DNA TGCAGCGTTGAAGAAAACAGGGGCGACGAGCAGTACTTC.

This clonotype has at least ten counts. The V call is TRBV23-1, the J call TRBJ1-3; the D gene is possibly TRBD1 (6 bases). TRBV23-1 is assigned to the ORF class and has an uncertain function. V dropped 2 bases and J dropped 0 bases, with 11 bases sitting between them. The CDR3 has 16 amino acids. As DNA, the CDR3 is TGCGCCAGCAGTCAACCGGACAGCTGCTCTGGAAACACCATATATTTT. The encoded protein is CASSQPDSCSGNTIYF.

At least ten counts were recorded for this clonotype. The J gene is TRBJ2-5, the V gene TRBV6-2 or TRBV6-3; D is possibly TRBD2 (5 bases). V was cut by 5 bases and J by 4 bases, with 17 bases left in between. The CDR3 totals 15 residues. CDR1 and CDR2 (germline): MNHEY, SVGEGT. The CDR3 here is CASSPKHEGGETQYF. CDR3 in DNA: TGTGCCAGCAGTCCAAAACATGAGGGTGGAGAGACCCAGTACTTC.

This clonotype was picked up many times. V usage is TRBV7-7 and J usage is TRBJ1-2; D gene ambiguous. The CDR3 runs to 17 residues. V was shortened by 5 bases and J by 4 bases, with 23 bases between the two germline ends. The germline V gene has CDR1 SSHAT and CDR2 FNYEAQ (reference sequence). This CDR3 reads CASSVAVKCRKTYGYTF. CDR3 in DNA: TGTGCCAGCAGCGTGGCGGTTAAGTGCCGAAAGACCTATGGCTACACCTTC.

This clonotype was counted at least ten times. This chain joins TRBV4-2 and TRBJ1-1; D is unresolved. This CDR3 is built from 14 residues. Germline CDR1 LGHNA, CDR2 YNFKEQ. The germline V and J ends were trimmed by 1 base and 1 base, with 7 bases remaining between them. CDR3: CASSQGQWNTEAFF. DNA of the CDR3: TGTGCCAGCAGCCAAGGTCAATGGAACACTGAAGCTTTCTTT.

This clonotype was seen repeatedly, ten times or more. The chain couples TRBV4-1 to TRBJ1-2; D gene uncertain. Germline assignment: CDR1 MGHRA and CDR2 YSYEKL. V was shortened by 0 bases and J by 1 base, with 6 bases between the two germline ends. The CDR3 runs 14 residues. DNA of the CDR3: TGCGCCAGCAGCCAAGATGCGGGTAACTATGGCTACACCTTC. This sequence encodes CASSQDAGNYGYTF.

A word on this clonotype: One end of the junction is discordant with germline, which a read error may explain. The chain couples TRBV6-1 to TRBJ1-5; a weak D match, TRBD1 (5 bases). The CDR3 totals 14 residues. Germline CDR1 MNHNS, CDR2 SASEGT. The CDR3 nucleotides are TGTGCCGGCAGTGGGACTGTGAGCAATCAGCCCCAGCATTTT. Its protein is CAGSGTVSNQPQHF.

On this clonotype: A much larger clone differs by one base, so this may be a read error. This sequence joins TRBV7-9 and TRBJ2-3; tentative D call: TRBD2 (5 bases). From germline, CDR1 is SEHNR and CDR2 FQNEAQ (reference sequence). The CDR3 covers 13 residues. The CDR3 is CAGSLGGYDTQYF. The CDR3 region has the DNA TGTGCCGGCAGCTTAGGAGGATACGATACGCAGTATTTT. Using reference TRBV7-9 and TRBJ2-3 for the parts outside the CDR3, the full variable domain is DTGVSQNPRHKITKRGQNVTFRCDPISEHNRLYWYRQTLGQGPEFLTYFQNEAQLEKSRLLSDRFSAERPKGSFSTLEIQRTEQGDSAMYLCAGSLGGYDTQYFGPGTRLTVL.

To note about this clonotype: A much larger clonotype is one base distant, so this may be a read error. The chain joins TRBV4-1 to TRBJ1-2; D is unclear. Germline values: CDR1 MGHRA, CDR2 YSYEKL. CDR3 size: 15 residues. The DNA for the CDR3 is TGCGCCGGCAGCGTGCCAAACCGAAAGACCTATGGCTACACCTTC. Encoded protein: CAGSVPNRKTYGYTF.

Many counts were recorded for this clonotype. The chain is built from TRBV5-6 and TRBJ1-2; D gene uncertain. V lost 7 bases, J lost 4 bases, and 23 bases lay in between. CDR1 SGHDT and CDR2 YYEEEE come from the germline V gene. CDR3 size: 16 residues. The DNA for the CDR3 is TGTGCCAGCGTTAATCGCAATAGTCGAAAGACCTATGGCTACACCTTC. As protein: CASVNRNSRKTYGYTF.

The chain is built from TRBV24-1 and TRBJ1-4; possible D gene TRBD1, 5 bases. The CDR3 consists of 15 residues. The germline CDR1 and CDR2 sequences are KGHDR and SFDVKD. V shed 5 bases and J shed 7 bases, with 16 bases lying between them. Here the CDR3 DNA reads TGTGCCACCAGTGGGCGAGGGACCGGACTTGAAAAACTGTTTTTT. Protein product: CATSGRGTGLEKLFF.

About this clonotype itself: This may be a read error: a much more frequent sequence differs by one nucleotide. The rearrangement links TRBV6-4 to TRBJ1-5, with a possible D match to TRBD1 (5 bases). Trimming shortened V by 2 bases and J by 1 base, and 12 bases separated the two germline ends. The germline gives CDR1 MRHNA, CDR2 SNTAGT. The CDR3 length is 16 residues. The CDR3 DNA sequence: TGTGCCAGCAGTGACGATGGGGGTAAGAGCAATCAGCCCCAGCATTTT. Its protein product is CASSDDGGKSNQPQHF.

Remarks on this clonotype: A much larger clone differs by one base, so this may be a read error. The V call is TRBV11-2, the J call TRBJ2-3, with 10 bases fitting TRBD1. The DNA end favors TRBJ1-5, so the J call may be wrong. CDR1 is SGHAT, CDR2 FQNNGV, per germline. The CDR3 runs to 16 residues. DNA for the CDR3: TGTGCCAGCAGCTTCCTCGGACAGGGGGGGACAGATACGCAGCATTTT. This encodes CASSFLGQGGTDTQHF.

The DNA of the CDR3 is TGTGCCAGCAGTTACGGCGGGGGGGAGGCTTACGAGACCCAGTACTTC. The encoded protein is CASSYGGGEAYETQYF. The chain uses TRBV6-6 and TRBJ2-5; 9 nucleotides align to TRBD2. V was clipped by 2 bases and J by 5 bases; unmatched bases: 9. The CDR3 covers 16 residues. Germline CDR1 is MNHNY and CDR2 is SVGAGI (reference sequence).

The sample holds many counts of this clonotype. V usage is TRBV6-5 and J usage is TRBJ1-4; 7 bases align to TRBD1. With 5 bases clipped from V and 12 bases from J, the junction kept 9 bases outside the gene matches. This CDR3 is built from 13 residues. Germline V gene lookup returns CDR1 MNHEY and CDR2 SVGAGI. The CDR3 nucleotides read TGTGCCAGCAGTAAACCAACAGGGGTAGAACTGTTTTTT. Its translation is CASSKPTGVELFF.

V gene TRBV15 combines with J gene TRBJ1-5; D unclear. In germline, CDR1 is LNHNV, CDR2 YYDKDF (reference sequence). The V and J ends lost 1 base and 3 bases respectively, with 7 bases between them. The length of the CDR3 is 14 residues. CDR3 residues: CATSRGRSNQPQHF. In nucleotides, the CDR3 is TGTGCCACCAGCAGAGGCCGATCCAATCAGCCCCAGCATTTT.

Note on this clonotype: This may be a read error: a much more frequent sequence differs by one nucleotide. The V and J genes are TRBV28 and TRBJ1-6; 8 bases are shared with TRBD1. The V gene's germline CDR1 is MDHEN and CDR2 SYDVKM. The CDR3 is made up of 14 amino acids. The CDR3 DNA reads TGTGGCAGCAGTTACAGGGGGGATAATTCACCCCTCCACTTT. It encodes CGSSYRGDNSPLHF.

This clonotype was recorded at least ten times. This CDR3 reads CASSLRQGAGELFF. CDR3 sequence (DNA): TGCGCCAGCAGCCTTCGACAGGGGGCCGGGGAGCTGTTTTTT. The chain has TRBV5-1 and TRBJ2-2; 9 bases agree with TRBD1. V dropped 4 bases and J dropped 6; count of bases not matched to a gene: 4. This CDR3 has 14 amino acids. Per germline, CDR1 SGHRS and CDR2 YFSETQ.

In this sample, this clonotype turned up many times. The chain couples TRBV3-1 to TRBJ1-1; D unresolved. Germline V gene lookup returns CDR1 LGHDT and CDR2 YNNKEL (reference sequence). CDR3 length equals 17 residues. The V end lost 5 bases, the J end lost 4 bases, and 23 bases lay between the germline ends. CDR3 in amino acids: CASSAHCPISIRTEAFF. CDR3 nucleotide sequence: TGTGCCAGCAGCGCCCATTGTCCCATTTCAATTCGCACTGAAGCTTTCTTT.

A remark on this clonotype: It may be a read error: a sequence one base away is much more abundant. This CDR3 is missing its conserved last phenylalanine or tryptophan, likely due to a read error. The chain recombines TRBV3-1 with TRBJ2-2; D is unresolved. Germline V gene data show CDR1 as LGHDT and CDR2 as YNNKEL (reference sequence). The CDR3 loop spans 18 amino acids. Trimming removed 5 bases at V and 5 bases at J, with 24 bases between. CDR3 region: CASSTCAPISGLTGELFL. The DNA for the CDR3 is TGTGCCAGCAGCACATGCGCTCCCATTTCAGGCTTGACCGGGGAGCTGTTTCTT.